The 23 T cell receptor beta chains below were found in one sample sequenced in a study of blood T cell repertoires in COVID-19. Generated by immunoSEQ multiplex PCR, the TCRdb table keeps only in-frame clones and is missing some. Of 150,000 to 200,000 clones listed, 79% are singletons. The sample comprised peripheral blood. Source of these receptors: a woman aged 60-75 years with COVID-19, enrolled during active disease.

This rearrangement joins TRBV14 to TRBJ2-5; TRBD2 matches 7 bases. J gave up 6 bases and V 6 bases, and 7 bases lay outside the gene matches. The CDR3 sequence is 13 residues long. Per the germline V gene, CDR1 is SGHDN and CDR2 is FVKESK. DNA of the CDR3: TGTGCCAGCAGGGTAGCGGGTAGCCAGACCCAGTACTTC. Translation: CASRVAGSQTQYF.

The V call is TRBV7-2, the J call TRBJ2-1, with TRBD2 matching over 11 bases. After removal of 5 bases from V and 8 bases from J, the junction contained 8 bases not matched to a gene. Germline V gene sequence: CDR1 SGHTA, CDR2 FQGNSA. The CDR3 is made up of 15 amino acids. This CDR3 is CASSLTSGSSHEQFF. In nucleotides, the CDR3 is TGTGCCAGCAGCCTTACTAGCGGGAGTAGCCATGAGCAGTTCTTC.

V and J are TRBV6-2 or TRBV6-3 and TRBJ2-3, with TRBD2 matching 9 bases. From germline, CDR1 is MNHEY and CDR2 SVGEGT. The CDR3 is 14 residues long. The V and J ends lost 2 bases and 7 bases, in that order; junction bases with no gene match: 4. This chain's CDR3 is CASSYGGGGYTQYF. The DNA for the CDR3 is TGTGCCAGCAGTTACGGCGGGGGGGGGTATACGCAGTATTTT.

V and J are TRBV30 and TRBJ2-1; 7 bases map to TRBD2. Trimming at V came to 4 bases and at J to 5 bases, leaving 8 bases not matched to a gene. The CDR3 covers 14 residues. CDR1 and CDR2 from the germline V gene are GTSNPN and SVGIG (reference sequence). The CDR3 protein is CAWMVASGHNEQFF. DNA of the CDR3: TGTGCCTGGATGGTGGCTAGCGGCCACAATGAGCAGTTCTTC.

The chain uses TRBV19 and TRBJ2-2, with a possible D match to TRBD1 (6 bases). Per germline, CDR1 LNHDA and CDR2 SQIVND (reference sequence). The V and J ends lost 9 bases and 0 bases respectively, with 17 bases between them. CDR3 length: 16 amino acids. CDR3 in amino acids: CASTPQGSANTGELFF. The CDR3 coding sequence is TGTGCCAGCACACCCCAGGGGTCGGCGAACACCGGGGAGCTGTTTTTT.

The rearrangement uses TRBV19 and TRBJ1-5; 7 nucleotides match TRBD1. This CDR3 is built from 15 residues. Germline trimming cut 7 bases from V and 2 bases from J; bases unmatched to any gene: 8. Looked up from germline, CDR1 is LNHDA and CDR2 is SQIVND (reference sequence). CDR3 coding DNA: TGTGCCAGTAAGGAGACAGGGACGGGCAATCAGCCCCAGCATTTT. Translating gives CASKETGTGNQPQHF.

The chain is built from TRBV11-2 and TRBJ2-5; no clear D gene. Germline-derived CDR1 and CDR2 are SGHAT and FQNNGV. This CDR3 has 12 residues. Trimming removed 1 base from V and 7 bases from J, with 7 bases in between. The CDR3 loop is CASSLGPGTQYF. The CDR3 nucleotides read TGTGCCAGCAGCTTAGGACCGGGGACCCAGTACTTC.

The table lists this clone with a few counts. The rearrangement uses TRBV19 and TRBJ2-5; TRBD2 aligns across 10 bases. The junction had 7 bases not matched to a gene; V was cut back by 7 bases and J by 5 bases. Germline CDR1 and CDR2: LNHDA and SQIVND (reference sequence). CDR3 length: 14 amino acids. CDR3: CASTPSGREETQYF. CDR3 DNA: TGTGCCAGTACCCCAAGCGGGAGGGAGGAGACCCAGTACTTC.

The V and J genes are TRBV6-6 and TRBJ1-6; no clear D. With 0 bases removed from V and 7 bases from J, the gap between germline ends came to 10 bases. The germline V gene has CDR1 MNHNY and CDR2 SVGAGI (reference sequence). The CDR3 has 15 residues. The CDR3 loop reads CASSYSRAGNSPLHF. CDR3 coding DNA: TGTGCCAGCAGTTACTCCCGGGCGGGGAATTCACCCCTCCACTTT.

This clone was seen only a few times. The rearrangement uses TRBV2 and TRBJ2-7, with TRBD1 identical over 7 bases. Germline CDR1 SNHLY, CDR2 FYNNEI. V shed 3 bases and J 3 bases; nucleotides not matched to a gene: 11. The length of the CDR3 is 16 residues. The CDR3, as DNA: TGTGCCAGCAGTGACTTACAGGGGTTCTTTCTCTACGAGCAGTACTTC. Protein: CASSDLQGFFLYEQYF.

The chain has TRBV28 and TRBJ2-2; D is undetermined. With 5 bases removed from V and 7 bases from J, the gap between germline ends came to 5 bases. This CDR3 region has 11 residues. Germline CDR1 MDHEN, CDR2 SYDVKM. CDR3 amino acids: CASSTFGELFF. DNA for the CDR3: TGTGCCAGCAGTACATTCGGGGAGCTGTTTTTT.

The chain combines TRBV5-5 with TRBJ2-3, with a tentative D call TRBD1 (6 bases). In germline, CDR1 is SGHKS, CDR2 YYEKEE (reference sequence). The CDR3 sequence is 15 residues long. The V end lost 0 bases, the J end lost 3 bases, and 11 bases lay between the germline ends. The CDR3 protein is CASSLVPGETDTQYF. CDR3 nucleotides: TGTGCCAGCAGCTTGGTCCCAGGGGAAACAGATACGCAGTATTTT.

The chain links TRBV10-2 to TRBJ2-7; D is perhaps TRBD2 (7 bases). Per germline, CDR1 WSHSY and CDR2 SAAADI. The length of the CDR3 is 18 residues. Trimming removed 2 bases from V and 3 bases from J, with 23 bases in between. Here the CDR3 DNA reads TGCGCCAGCAGTGAGGATGGGGGGGGCGTCCCTCCCAACTACGAGCAGTACGTC. It codes for CASSEDGGGVPPNYEQYV.

The chain employs TRBV15 and TRBJ2-1; possibly TRBD1 for D (5 bases). The V end was cut by 0 bases, the J end by 5 bases, with 17 bases between. The CDR3 has 17 residues. The germline V gene encodes CDR1 LNHNV and CDR2 YYDKDF (reference sequence). CDR3 bases: TGTGCCACCAGCAGAGATCCTTACGACAGAAGAAACAATGAGCAGTTCTTC. It specifies CATSRDPYDRRNNEQFF.

This chain joins TRBV7-3 and TRBJ2-3; D not resolved. V lost 2 bases, J lost 0 bases, and 18 bases lay in between. CDR3 length equals 18 residues. The V gene's germline CDR1 is SGHTA and CDR2 FQGTGA. CDR3 loop: CASSLGSRAEASTDTQYF. The DNA of the CDR3 is TGTGCCAGCAGCTTAGGCTCGCGCGCGGAAGCTAGCACAGATACGCAGTATTTT.

The V gene is TRBV5-4, the J gene TRBJ2-3, with D tentatively TRBD2 (6 bases). In germline, CDR1 is SGHNT, CDR2 YYREEE (reference sequence). The CDR3 covers 16 residues. With 0 bases removed from V and 1 base from J, the gap between germline ends came to 12 bases. The CDR3 region is CASSLAWGGGTDTQYF. The CDR3 nucleotides read TGTGCCAGCAGCTTGGCATGGGGAGGTGGCACAGATACGCAGTATTTT. The variable domain in full, with the rest retrieved from reference TRBV5-4 and TRBJ2-3, is ETGVTQSPTHLIKTRGQQVTLRCSSQSGHNTVSWYQQALGQGPQFIFQYYREEENGRGNFPPRFSGLQFPNYSSELNVNALELDDSALYLCASSLAWGGGTDTQYFGPGTRLTVL.

The CDR3 DNA sequence: TGTGCCAGCAGCCTTAAGTCGGGGAACACCGGGGAGCTGTTTTTT. Its translation is CASSLKSGNTGELFF. The rearrangement links TRBV9 to TRBJ2-2; D is undetermined. Per the germline V gene, CDR1 is SGDLS and CDR2 is YYNGEE. The V end lost 4 bases, the J end lost 1 base, and 11 bases lay between the germline ends. This CDR3 has 15 residues.

The V and J genes are TRBV25-1 and TRBJ2-6, with 8 bases identical to TRBD1. Germline assignment: CDR1 MGHDK and CDR2 SYGVNS. The CDR3 totals 16 residues. J lost 2 bases, V lost 2 bases, and 2 bases had no gene match. The CDR3 bases are TGTGCCAGCAGTGAAACAGGGGGTGCTGGGGCCAACGTCCTGACTTTC. Protein sequence: CASSETGGAGANVLTF. The variable domain in full, completed from reference TRBV25-1 and TRBJ2-6, reads EADIYQTPRYLVIGTGKKITLECSQTMGHDKMYWYQQDPGMELHLIHYSYGVNSTEKGDLSSESTVSRIRTEHFPLTLESARPSHTSQYLCASSETGGAGANVLTFGAGSRLTVL.

This clone was seen a few times. The chain is built from TRBV14 and TRBJ2-2, with a tentative D call TRBD2 (5 bases). The CDR3 runs 15 residues. Germline V gene sequence: CDR1 SGHDN, CDR2 FVKESK. V lost 4 bases to trimming and J lost 4 bases, with 13 bases between them. The CDR3 coding sequence is TGTGCCAGCAGCCCCCTCCTGAGGGCCACCGGGGAGCTGTTTTTT. Protein sequence: CASSPLLRATGELFF.

The rearrangement uses TRBV30 and TRBJ2-1, with 9 bases lining up with TRBD2. The CDR3 runs to 13 residues. Germline CDR1 GTSNPN, CDR2 SVGIG (reference sequence). Germline trimming cut 7 bases from V and 10 bases from J; bases unmatched to any gene: 11. The chain's CDR3 is CAFGAGGQKEQFF. For the CDR3, the DNA is TGTGCCTTCGGGGCGGGAGGGCAGAAGGAGCAGTTCTTC. Full variable domain (missing parts from reference TRBV30 and TRBJ2-1): SQTIHQWPATLVQPVGSPLSLECTVEGTSNPNLYWYRQAAGRGLQLLFYSVGIGQISSEVPQNLSASRPQDRQFILSSKKLLLSDSGFYLCAFGAGGQKEQFFGPGTRLTVL.

The chain employs TRBV3-1 (or the pseudogene TRBV3-2) and TRBJ2-3, with a possible D match to TRBD1 (6 bases). Per germline, CDR1 LGHDT and CDR2 YNNKEL (reference sequence). Deletions cut 0 bases from V and 6 bases from J, with 16 bases between. The CDR3 has 16 amino acids. The CDR3 region is CASSQDLAGAGDTQYF. DNA for the CDR3: TGTGCCAGCAGCCAAGATTTGGCAGGGGCCGGGGATACGCAGTATTTT.

The rearrangement joins TRBV6-2 or TRBV6-3 to TRBJ1-2; D gene ambiguous. V was cut by 5 bases and J by 8 bases, with 21 bases left in between. Germline V CDR1 and CDR2: MNHEY, SVGEGT. The CDR3 runs 15 residues. CDR3 sequence reads: CASSNTDGRGGGYTF. The CDR3, as DNA: TGTGCCAGCAGTAATACCGACGGCCGAGGCGGGGGCTACACCTTC.

The chain uses TRBV5-1 and TRBJ2-5, with TRBD1 matching 8 bases. The V segment lost 5 bases and the J segment 4 bases; nucleotides outside the gene matches: 10. The CDR3 length is 15 residues. CDR1 is SGHRS and CDR2 is YFSETQ in the germline V gene. CDR3 sequence (DNA): TGCGCCAGCAGACTGACAGGGGCTGGTGTAGAGACCCAGTACTTC. This encodes CASRLTGAGVETQYF.